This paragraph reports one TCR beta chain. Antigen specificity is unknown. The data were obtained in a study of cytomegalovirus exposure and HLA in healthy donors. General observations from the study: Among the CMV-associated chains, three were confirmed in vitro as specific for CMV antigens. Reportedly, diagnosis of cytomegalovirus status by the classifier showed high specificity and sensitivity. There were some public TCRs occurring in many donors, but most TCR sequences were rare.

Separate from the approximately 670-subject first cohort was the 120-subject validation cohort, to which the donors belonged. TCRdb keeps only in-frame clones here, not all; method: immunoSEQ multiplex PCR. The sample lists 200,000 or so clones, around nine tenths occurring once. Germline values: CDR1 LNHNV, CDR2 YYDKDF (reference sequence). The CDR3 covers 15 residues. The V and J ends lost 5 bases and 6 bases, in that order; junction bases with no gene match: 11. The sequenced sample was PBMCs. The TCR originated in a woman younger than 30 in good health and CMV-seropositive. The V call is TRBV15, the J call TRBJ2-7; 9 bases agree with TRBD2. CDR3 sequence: CATSPQTSGNREQYF. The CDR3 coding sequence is TGTGCCACCAGCCCACAGACTAGCGGTAATCGCGAGCAGTACTTC.